This TCR beta chain was identified in a study of cytomegalovirus exposure and HLA in healthy donors. The PCR ran on 60 Vbeta and 13 Jbeta primers. Data came from immunoSEQ multiplex PCR; TCRdb stores just in-frame clones and leaves some out. The sample has about 200,000 clones; roughly 77% are singletons. In germline, CDR1 is SNHLY, CDR2 FYNNEI. J gave up 2 bases and V 11 bases, and 6 bases lay outside the gene matches. The CDR3 has 13 residues. The V and J genes are TRBV2 and TRBJ1-1, with TRBD1 matching over 9 bases. The sequence came from a male donor in good health and CMV-seropositive. Material: PBMCs. CDR3 sequence (DNA): TGTGCCGCGGACAGGGGTGCTAACACTGAAGCTTTCTTT. It translates to CAADRGANTEAFF.